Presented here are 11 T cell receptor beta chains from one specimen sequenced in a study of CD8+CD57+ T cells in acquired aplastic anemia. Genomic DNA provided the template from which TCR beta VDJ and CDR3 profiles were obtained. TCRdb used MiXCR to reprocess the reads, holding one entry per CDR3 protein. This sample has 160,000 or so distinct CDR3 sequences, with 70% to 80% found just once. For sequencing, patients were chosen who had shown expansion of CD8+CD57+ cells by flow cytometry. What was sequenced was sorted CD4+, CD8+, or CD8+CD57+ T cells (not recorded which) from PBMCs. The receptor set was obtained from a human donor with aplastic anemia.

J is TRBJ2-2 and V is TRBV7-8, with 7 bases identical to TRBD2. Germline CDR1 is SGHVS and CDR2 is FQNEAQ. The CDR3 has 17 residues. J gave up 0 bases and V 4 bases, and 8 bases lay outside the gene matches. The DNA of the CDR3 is TGTGCCAGCAGCTCCGCGGCTAGCGGTACGAACACCGGGGAGCTGTTTTTT. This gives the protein CASSSAASGTNTGELFF.

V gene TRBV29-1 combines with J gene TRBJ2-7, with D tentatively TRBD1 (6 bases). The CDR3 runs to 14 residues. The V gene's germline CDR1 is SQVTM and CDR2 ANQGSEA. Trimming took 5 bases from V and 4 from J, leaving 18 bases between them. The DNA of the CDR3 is TGCAGCGTTCTGACAGGTACCCTAGGGTACGAGCAGTACTTC. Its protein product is CSVLTGTLGYEQYF.

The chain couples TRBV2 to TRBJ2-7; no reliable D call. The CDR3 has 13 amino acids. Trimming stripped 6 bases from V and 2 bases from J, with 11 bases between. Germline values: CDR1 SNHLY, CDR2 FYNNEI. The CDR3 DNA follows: TGTGCCAGCAGCTCAACAGCTCCCTACGAGCAGTACTTC. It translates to CASSSTAPYEQYF.

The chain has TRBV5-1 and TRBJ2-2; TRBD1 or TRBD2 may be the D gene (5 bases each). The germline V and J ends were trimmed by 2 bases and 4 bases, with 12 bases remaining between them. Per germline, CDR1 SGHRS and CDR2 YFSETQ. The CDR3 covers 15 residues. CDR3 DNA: TGCGCCAGCAGCTTTTCGGGGCCGAGCACCGGGGAGCTGTTTTTT. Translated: CASSFSGPSTGELFF. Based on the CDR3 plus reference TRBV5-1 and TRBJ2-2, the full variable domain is KAGVTQTPRYLIKTRGQQVTLSCSPISGHRSVSWYQQTPGQGLQFLFEYFSETQRNKGNFPGRFSGRQFSNSRSEMNVSTLELGDSALYLCASSFSGPSTGELFFGEGSRLTVL.

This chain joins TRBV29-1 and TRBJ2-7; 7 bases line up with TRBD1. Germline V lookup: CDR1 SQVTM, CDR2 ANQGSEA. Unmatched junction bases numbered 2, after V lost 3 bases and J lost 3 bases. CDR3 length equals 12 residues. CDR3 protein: CSVDQGDYEQYF. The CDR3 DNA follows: TGCAGCGTTGACCAGGGGGACTACGAGCAGTACTTC.

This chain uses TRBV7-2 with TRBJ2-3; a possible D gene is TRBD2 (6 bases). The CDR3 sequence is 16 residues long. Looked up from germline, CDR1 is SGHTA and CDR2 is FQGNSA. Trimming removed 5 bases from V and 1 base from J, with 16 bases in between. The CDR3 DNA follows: TGTGCCAGCAGCGTGGGACTCGGGGGTGGCACAGATACGCAGTATTTT. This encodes CASSVGLGGGTDTQYF.

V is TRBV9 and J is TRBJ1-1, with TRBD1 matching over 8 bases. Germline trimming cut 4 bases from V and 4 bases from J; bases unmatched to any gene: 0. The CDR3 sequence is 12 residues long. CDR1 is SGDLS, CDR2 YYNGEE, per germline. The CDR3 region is CASSTGGTEAFF. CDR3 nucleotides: TGTGCCAGCAGCACAGGGGGCACTGAAGCTTTCTTT.

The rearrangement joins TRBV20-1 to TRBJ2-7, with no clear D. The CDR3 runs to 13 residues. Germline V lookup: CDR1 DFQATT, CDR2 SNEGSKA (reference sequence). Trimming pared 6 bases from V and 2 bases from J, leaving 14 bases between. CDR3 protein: CSATAQGPYEQYF. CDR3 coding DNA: TGCAGTGCCACTGCTCAAGGCCCCTACGAGCAGTACTTC.

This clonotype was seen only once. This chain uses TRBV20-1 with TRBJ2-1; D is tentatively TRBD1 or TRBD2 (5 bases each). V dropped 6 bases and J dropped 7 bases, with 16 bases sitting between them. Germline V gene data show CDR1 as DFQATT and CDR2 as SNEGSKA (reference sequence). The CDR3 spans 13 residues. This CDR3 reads CSAPRDAGNEQFF. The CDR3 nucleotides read TGCAGTGCACCGAGGGACGCTGGAAATGAGCAGTTCTTC.

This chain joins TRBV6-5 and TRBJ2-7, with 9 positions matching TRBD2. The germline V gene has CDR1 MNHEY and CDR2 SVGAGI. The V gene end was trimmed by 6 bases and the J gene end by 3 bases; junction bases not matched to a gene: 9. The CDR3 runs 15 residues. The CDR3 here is CASRRGGALNYEQYF. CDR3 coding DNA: TGTGCCAGCAGGCGCGGGGGGGCGTTGAACTACGAGCAGTACTTC.

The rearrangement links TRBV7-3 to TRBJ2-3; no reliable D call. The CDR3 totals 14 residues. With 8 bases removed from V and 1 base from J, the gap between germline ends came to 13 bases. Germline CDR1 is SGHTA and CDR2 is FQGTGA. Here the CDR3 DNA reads TGTGCCAGCGGAAGTAACGTCGGCACAGATACGCAGTATTTT. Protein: CASGSNVGTDTQYF.